This paragraph reports one TCR beta chain. CDR3 length: 20 residues. The junction had 21 bases not matched to a gene; V was cut back by 2 bases and J by 4 bases. Germline CDR1 SGDLS, CDR2 YYNGEE. These data belong to a study of cytotoxic CD8 clonotypes in ibrutinib-treated CLL. Turning to the study itself: Response sampling came at median around eleven months of treatment, ranging about 6 to 36 months. The average sample held approximately 240,000 productive templates and approximately 93,000 productive rearrangements.

Sequencing used immunoSEQ multiplex PCR; TCRdb keeps in-frame clones, though not all of them. The table lists roughly 17,000 clones, 64% of them singletons. Here the sequenced sample was PBMCs, taken after 12 months of ibrutinib treatment. This chain connects TRBV9 to TRBJ2-1; 7 bases are shared with TRBD2. The source is a human donor with chronic lymphocytic leukemia. The CDR3 sequence is CASSVFVSSGSGDGYNEQFF. The CDR3 bases are TGTGCCAGCAGCGTTTTCGTTTCTAGCGGAAGTGGCGACGGGTACAATGAGCAGTTCTTC.